This T cell receptor beta chain is from a study of beta chain features in type 1 diabetes. Study-wide background: Healthy donors, compared against patients, showed similar age, gender and cell yields.

Reverse transcribing all isolated RNA meant expressed TCRB transcripts were sequenced. Only in-frame clones appear in the TCRdb table, and some are missing; sequencing was by immunoSEQ multiplex PCR. The data show approximately 470,000 clones, 30% seen once. The CDR3 has 18 amino acids. About this clone itself: Its antigen is not identified.

Study findings and constraints: Any HLA-type effect on TCRB rearrangement remained unresolved here. Shortening of TCRB CDR3s, moderate but significant, appeared in all four CD4+ subsets of Type 1 diabetes patients. Relative to healthy donors, patients appeared to have naive, central memory and Treg TCRB repertoires that were more similar.

The sequence was obtained from a man aged 18 to 30 in good health. The sequenced sample consisted of naive CD4+ T cells from blood. The chain joins TRBV21-1 to TRBJ1-2; the tabulated D call, TRBD1, remains unverified against the DNA. TRBV21-1 corresponds to a pseudogene. The CDR3 DNA is TGTGCCAGCAGGAGGTGCGGGCTACAGGGAGACACTAACTATGGCTACACCTTC. Protein product: CASRRCGLQGDTNYGYTF.